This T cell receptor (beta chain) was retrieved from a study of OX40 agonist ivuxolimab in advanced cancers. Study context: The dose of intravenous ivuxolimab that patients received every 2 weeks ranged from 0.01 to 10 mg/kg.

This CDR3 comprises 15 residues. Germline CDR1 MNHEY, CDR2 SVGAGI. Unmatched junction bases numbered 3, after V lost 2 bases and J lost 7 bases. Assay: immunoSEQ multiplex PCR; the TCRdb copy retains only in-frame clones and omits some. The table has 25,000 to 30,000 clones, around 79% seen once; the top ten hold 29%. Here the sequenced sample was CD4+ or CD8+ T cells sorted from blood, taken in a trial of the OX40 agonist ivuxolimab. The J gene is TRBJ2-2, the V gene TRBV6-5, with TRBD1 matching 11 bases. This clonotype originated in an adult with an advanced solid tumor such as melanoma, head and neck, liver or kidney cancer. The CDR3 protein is CASSYLGTGGGELFF. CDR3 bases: TGTGCCAGCAGTTACCTCGGGACAGGGGGCGGGGAGCTGTTTTTT.